This TCR beta chain was sequenced during a study of CD8 T cells in ankylosing spondylitis (dated 2017 in TCRdb). For the wider study: To find TCR variants linked to disease, the study profiled T cell receptor beta repertoires in ankylosing spondylitis patients and healthy donors. The full study cohort was made up of about 25 ankylosing spondylitis patients and approximately 100 healthy donors. Samples of peripheral blood were taken, and for ankylosing spondylitis patients, synovial fluid was collected as well. The paper's findings and limits, for the study overall: Some motif variants were previously reported in synovial fluid and blood of reactive arthritis patients, suggesting common disease-initiation mechanisms. A CD8+ phenotype was shown by the disease-linked clones, which were found at relatively low frequencies in peripheral blood. Significant enrichment of the disease-linked clones was reported in matched synovial fluid samples from ankylosing spondylitis patients. A TCR beta motif made up of fewer than 10 highly homologous amino acid variants appeared to be characteristic of blood from ankylosing spondylitis patients.

This clonotype was observed many times. Its recognized antigen is unknown. Base qualities are not at hand, and no much larger clone is one base apart. There are 17 amino acids in the CDR3, from cysteine to phenylalanine inclusive. The DNA shown is the 51-base CDR3, in frame from base 1. V ends up 3 bases short and J 2 bases short, with an unmatched junction base count of 8. CDR1 and CDR2, looked up from the germline V gene, are LGHNA and YNFKEQ. Instrument used: Illumina HiSeq 2500. Quantitative 5'-RACE with molecular barcodes was used to prepare TCR beta libraries. Processing in the source paper ran as follows. A new computational method based on a probabilistic model of VDJ rearrangement was used to identify disease-linked TCR variants. In TCRdb, the public reads were trimmed at Q25 with fastp and aligned with MiXCR, with productive beta chains retained. A single entry per CDR3 protein holds the most common genes and DNA from its merged rows. V and J calls and clone size were set by TCRdb, not the authors. The sample table records some 140,000 distinct CDR3 sequences; 5.5% to 7.5% of these occur just once. Clones ranked in the top ten supply about an eighth of the sample.

The specimen sequenced was blood, either unsorted or a sorted T cell fraction (not recorded which). This clonotype originated in a female donor with ankylosing spondylitis or in good health (not recorded which). Recombination connected TRBV4-2 to TRBJ2-3, with TRBD1 matching 10 junction bases. The sequence in DNA is TGTGCCAGCAGCCAGGCCGGGGACAGGGGCGACACAGATACGCAGTATTTT. Its product reads: CASSQAGDRGDTDTQYF.